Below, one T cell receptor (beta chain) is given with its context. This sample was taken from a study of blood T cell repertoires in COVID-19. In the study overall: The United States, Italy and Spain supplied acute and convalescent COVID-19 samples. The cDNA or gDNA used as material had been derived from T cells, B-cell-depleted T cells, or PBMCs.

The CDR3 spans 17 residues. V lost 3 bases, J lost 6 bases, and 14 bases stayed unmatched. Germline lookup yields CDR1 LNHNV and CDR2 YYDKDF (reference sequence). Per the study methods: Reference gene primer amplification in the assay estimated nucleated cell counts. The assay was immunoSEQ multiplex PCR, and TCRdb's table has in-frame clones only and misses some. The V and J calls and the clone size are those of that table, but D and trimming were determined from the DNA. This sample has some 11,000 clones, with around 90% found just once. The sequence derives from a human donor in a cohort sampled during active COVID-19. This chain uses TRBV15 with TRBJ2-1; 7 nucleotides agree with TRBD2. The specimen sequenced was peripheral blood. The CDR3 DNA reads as TGTGCCACCAGCAGGGGTTTTGGGGCGGGAGTGAGCAATGAGCAGTTCTTC. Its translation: CATSRGFGAGVSNEQFF.